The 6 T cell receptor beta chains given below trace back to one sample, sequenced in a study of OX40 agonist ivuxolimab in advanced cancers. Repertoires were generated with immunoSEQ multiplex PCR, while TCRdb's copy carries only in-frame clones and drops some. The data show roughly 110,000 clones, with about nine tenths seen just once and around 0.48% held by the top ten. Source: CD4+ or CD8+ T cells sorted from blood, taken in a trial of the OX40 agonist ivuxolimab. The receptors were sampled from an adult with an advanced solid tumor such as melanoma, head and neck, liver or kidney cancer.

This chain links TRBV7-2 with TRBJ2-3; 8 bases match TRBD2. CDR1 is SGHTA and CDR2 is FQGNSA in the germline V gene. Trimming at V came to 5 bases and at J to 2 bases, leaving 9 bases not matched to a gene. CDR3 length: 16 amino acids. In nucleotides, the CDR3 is TGTGCCAGCAGCCCTTTCGAGCGGGGGATCACAGATACGCAGTATTTT. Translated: CASSPFERGITDTQYF. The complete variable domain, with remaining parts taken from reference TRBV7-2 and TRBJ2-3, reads GAGVSQSPSNKVTEKGKDVELRCDPISGHTALYWYRQSLGQGLEFLIYFQGNSAPDKSGLPSDRFSAERTGGSVSTLTIQRTQQEDSAVYLCASSPFERGITDTQYFGPGTRLTVL.

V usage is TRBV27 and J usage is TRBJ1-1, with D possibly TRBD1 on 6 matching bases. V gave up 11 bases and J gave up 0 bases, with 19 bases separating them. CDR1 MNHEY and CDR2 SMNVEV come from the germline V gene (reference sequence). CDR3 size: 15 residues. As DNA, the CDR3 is TGTGCCCGACCTCGGGGGGGCCTGGTGAACACTGAAGCTTTCTTT. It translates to CARPRGGLVNTEAFF.

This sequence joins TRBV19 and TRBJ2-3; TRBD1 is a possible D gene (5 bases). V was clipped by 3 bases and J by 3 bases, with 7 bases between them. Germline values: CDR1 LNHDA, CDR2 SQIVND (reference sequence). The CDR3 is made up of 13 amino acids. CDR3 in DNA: TGTGCCAGTAGTATTCAGGGAACAGATACGCAGTATTTT. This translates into CASSIQGTDTQYF.

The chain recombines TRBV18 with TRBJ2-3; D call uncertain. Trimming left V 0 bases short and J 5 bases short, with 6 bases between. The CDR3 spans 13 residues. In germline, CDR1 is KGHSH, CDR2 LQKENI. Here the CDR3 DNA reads TGTGCCAGCTCACCACCTGTGGTAGATACGCAGTATTTT. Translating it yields CASSPPVVDTQYF.

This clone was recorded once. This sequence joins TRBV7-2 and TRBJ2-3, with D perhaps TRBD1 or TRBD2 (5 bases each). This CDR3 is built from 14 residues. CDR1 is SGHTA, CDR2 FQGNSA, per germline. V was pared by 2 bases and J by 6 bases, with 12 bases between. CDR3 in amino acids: CASSLRGHADTQYF. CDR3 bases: TGTGCCAGCAGCTTACGGGGCCACGCTGATACGCAGTATTTT.

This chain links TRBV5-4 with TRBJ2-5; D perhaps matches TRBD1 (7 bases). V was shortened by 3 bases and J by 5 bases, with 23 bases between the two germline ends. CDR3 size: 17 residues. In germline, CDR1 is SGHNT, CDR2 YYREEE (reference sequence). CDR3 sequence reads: CASSSLQGTGAGETQYF. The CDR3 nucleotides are TGTGCCAGCAGCTCCCTACAGGGGACGGGAGCCGGCGAGACCCAGTACTTC.